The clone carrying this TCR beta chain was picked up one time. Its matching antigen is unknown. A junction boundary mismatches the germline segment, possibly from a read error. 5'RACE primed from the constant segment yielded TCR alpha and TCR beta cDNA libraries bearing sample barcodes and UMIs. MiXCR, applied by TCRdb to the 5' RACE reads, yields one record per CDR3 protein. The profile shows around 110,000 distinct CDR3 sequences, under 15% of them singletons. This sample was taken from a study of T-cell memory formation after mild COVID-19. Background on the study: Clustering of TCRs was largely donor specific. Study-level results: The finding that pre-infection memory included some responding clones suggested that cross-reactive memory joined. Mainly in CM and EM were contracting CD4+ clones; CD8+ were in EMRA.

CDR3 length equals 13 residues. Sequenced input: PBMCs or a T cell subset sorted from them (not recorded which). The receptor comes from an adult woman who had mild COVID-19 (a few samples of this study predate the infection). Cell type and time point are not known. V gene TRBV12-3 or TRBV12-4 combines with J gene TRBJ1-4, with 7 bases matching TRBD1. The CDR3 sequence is CASSFSRGEKLYF. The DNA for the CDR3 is TGTGCCAGCAGTTTCTCCAGGGGGGAAAAACTGTATTTT.